Below, one T cell receptor (beta chain) is given with its context. This clonotype appeared many times. The antigen it recognizes is unknown. No much larger clonotype is one base removed from it; base qualities were not supplied. The data belong to a study of T-cell reconstitution after alpha-beta-depleted transplantation in children listed by TCRdb under 2016. Concerning the study at large: Using TCR repertoire profiling, the study followed T-cell immune reconstitution in a quantitative way in children after TCRalphabeta/CD19-depleted allogeneic hematopoietic cell transplantation. Overall study results and their limits: In some patients, the high TCRbeta diversity seen at day 60 was put down to recipient T cells and intrathymic progenitors that had survived conditioning. The apparently early alphabetaT-cell count recovery about two months after transplant was reportedly dependent on only several hundred rapidly expanded clones derived from non-depleted graft cells. Over subsequent months, a decline in hyperexpanded clone frequencies was noted, and after one year, T-cell counts and TCRbeta diversity were mostly ascribed to newly produced T cells.

The library was generated by PCR. The run used an Illumina HiSeq 2500. To normalize quantification of the TCRbeta repertoire, the TCR libraries were built with molecular barcoding that relied on unique molecular identifiers. TCRdb reanalyzed the raw reads on its own, using fastp at Q25 for trimming and MiXCR for clone calling, and kept in-frame beta chains. CDR3 protein sequences are deduplicated, and each keeps its most common genes and DNA. For this sample the table gives roughly 280,000 distinct CDR3 sequences, of which around 10% were detected only once. 20% to 30% of the sample is held by the ten biggest clonotypes. Reading the germline V gene gives CDR1 KGHSH and CDR2 LQKENI. V ends up 3 bases short and J 6 bases short, with an unmatched junction base count of 5. CDR3 length: 14 amino acids, cysteine to phenylalanine. The kept DNA is CDR3 alone, 42 bases in frame from the first base. Interpreted using the paper, the treatment or condition label stands for: allogeneic hematopoietic cell transplantation with graft depleted of TCRalphabeta T cells and CD19 B cells. The transplant recipients were children given TCRalphabeta/CD19-depleted allogeneic hematopoietic cell grafts.

The sequence came from a male patient aged 2 to 10 who had a stem cell transplant for chronic granulomatous disease, so the T cells may come from the graft donor. The sample in question was peripheral blood, obtained 180 days after TCRalphabeta/CD19-depleted stem cell transplant. Rearrangement joined TRBV18 to TRBJ2-1, with 7 bases matching TRBD2. The nucleotides are TGTGCCAGCTCACCTATGGGGACTACCAATGAGCAGTTCTTC. Translated, it reads CASSPMGTTNEQFF.